This TCR beta chain derives from a study of CD8 T cells in ankylosing spondylitis. Quantitative 5'-RACE was performed with molecular barcodes, and it yielded the TCR beta libraries. TCRdb reanalysed the 5' RACE reads using MiXCR and keeps one entry per CDR3 protein. In the table there are 100,000 to 150,000 distinct CDR3 sequences, roughly 9% of which are singletons. This CDR3 is 16 amino acids long. CDR1 LGHNA and CDR2 YNFKEQ come from the germline V gene. Trimming stripped 0 bases from V and 4 bases from J, with 16 bases between. The chain recombines TRBV4-2 with TRBJ2-7; D tentatively fits TRBD1 or TRBD2 (7 bases each). The sequencing sample was made of blood, either unsorted or a sorted T cell fraction (not recorded which). This TCR was sampled from a male donor with ankylosing spondylitis or in good health (not recorded which). The chain's CDR3 is CASSQEGGGSPYEQYF. CDR3 bases: TGTGCCAGCAGCCAAGAAGGGGGCGGGAGTCCTTACGAGCAGTACTTC.